This T cell receptor (beta chain) comes out of a study of siplizumab effects on memory and regulatory T cells. The study, taken as a whole, reports: Proliferating siplizumab-cultured Tregs lacked confirmed suppressive function. Naive T cells appeared more diverse than memory cells and seemed to be major alloresponse contributors. In the presence of siplizumab, alloreactive sequences traceable to unstimulated CD4+ memory cells were significantly reduced. Unstimulated subsets contained matches for only a minor fraction of alloreactive clones.

A note on this clone: What it binds is unknown.

CDR1 and CDR2 (germline): SGHAT, FQNNGV. CDR3 length equals 13 residues. V lost 7 bases and J lost 6, with 13 bases in between. Using immunoSEQ multiplex PCR, the repertoire was profiled, and TCRdb retains in-frame clones only, with some absent. The data contain about 100,000 clones, 94% of them singletons. What was sequenced was non-Treg CD4+ T cells sorted from blood. The sequence was collected from a human donor in good health. This chain connects TRBV11-2 to TRBJ2-1; D is undetermined. As DNA, the CDR3 is TGTGCCAGCACGAACGGGTTGATCAATGAGCAGTTCTTC. It yields the protein CASTNGLINEQFF. Based on the CDR3 plus reference TRBV11-2 and TRBJ2-1, the full variable domain is EAGVAQSPRYKIIEKRQSVAFWCNPISGHATLYWYQQILGQGPKLLIQFQNNGVVDDSQLPKDRFSAERLKGVDSTLKIQPAKLEDSAVYLCASTNGLINEQFFGPGTRLTVL.